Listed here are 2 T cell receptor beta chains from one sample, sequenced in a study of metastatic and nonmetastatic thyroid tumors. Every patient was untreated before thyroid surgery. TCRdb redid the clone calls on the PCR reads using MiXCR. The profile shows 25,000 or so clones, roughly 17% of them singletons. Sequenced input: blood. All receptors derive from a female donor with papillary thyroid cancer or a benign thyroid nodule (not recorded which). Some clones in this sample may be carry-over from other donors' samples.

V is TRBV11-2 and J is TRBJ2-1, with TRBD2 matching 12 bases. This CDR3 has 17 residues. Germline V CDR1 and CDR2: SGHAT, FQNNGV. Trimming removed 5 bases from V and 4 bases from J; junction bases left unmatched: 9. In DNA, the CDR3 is TGTGCCAGCAGCCACGCAAGGACTAGCGGGAATTACAATGAGCAGTTCTTC. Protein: CASSHARTSGNYNEQFF.

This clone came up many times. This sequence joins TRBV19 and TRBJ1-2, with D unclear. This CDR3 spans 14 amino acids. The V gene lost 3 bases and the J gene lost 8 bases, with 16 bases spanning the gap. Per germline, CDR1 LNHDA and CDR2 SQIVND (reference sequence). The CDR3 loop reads CASSIFGSIRGYTF. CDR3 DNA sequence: TGTGCCAGTAGTATTTTCGGCAGCATTAGGGGCTACACCTTC.